This T cell receptor (beta chain) was recovered during a study of blood T cell repertoires in COVID-19. Study-level information: Samples of COVID-19 (acute and convalescent) were obtained from the United States, Italy and Spain. The analysed material was cDNA or gDNA that came from T cells, B-cell-depleted T cells, or PBMCs.

In the original workflow: Using reference gene primer amplification, nucleated cell counts were estimated. Clones were sequenced by immunoSEQ multiplex PCR, and TCRdb holds only the in-frame ones, with some missing. For V, J and clone size, that table is used; D and trimming come from the DNA. Counted here are about 520,000 clones, over 75% occurring once; the ten biggest clones make up about 3%. This clonotype was obtained from a human donor in a cohort sampled during active COVID-19. Source material: peripheral blood.

CDR3 sequence: CASSGLVEETQYF. Written as DNA, the CDR3 is TGCGCCAGCAGTGGACTAGTCGAAGAGACCCAGTACTTC. The chain couples TRBV5-1 to TRBJ2-5, with 7 bases matching TRBD2. With V trimmed by 5 bases and J by 3 bases, 4 bases remained unmatched. Germline values: CDR1 SGHRS, CDR2 YFSETQ. The CDR3 contains 13 residues. Full variable domain (missing parts from reference TRBV5-1 and TRBJ2-5): KAGVTQTPRYLIKTRGQQVTLSCSPISGHRSVSWYQQTPGQGLQFLFEYFSETQRNKGNFPGRFSGRQFSNSRSEMNVSTLELGDSALYLCASSGLVEETQYFGPGTRLLVL.